This record covers a single T cell receptor beta chain. Its antigen is not yet known. No much larger clone is present one base from it, and per-base qualities are unavailable. The data were taken from a study of siplizumab effects on memory and regulatory T cells (dated by TCRdb to the late 2010s). The study in broad terms: The study looked at the effect of siplizumab, an anti-CD2 antibody, on alloreactive T-cell subsets in allogeneic mixed lymphocyte reactions made from human PBMCs. General conclusions and limits of the study: Whether proliferating Tregs from siplizumab cultures actually had suppressive function was not functionally confirmed. The cumulative frequency of alloreactive sequences traceable to unstimulated CD4+ memory T cells was significantly reduced by siplizumab. Because sequences below about 10^-5 frequency were poorly captured, only a minor fraction of alloreactive clones could be mapped to unstimulated subsets. Compared with memory T cells, unstimulated naive T cells appeared more diverse, and naive cells seemed to make a substantial contribution to the alloresponse. Among mappable alloreactive CD4+ clones, an average Treg-derived fraction of roughly 69% was observed with siplizumab, compared with approximately 25% in control reactions. For roughly 75-95% of proliferating CD4+ or CD8+ clones, no naive or memory phenotype could be assigned.

TCRbeta CDR3 sequencing was performed on sorted unstimulated T cells and on proliferating T cells recovered from mixed lymphocyte reactions. Fresh whole blood from roughly 10 HLA-typed healthy donors was used to isolate PBMCs. To map where alloreactive clones came from, unstimulated CD4+ non-regulatory T cells were FACS-sorted. Germline trimming amounts to 6 bases on V and 5 bases on J, with 6 as the count of junction bases outside the gene matches. The germline V gene supplies CDR1 MNHEY and CDR2 SVGAGI. Its CDR3 holds 15 amino acids, cysteine through phenylalanine. Only the CDR3 portion is preserved as DNA: 45 bases, with reading frame beginning at the first base. The method behind the library was the immunoSEQ multiplex PCR assay. Around 9.9 x 10^4 TCR templates per sample were assayed by the deep sequencing platform. Genomic DNA extracted from sorted T cells was used for TCRbeta CDR3 sequencing. The original methods were these. The R programming language was used for the clonal analysis of the TCRbeta CDR3 data. Comparing unstimulated samples against CFSE-low samples taken after the reaction was how alloreactive CD4+ and CD8+ clones were defined. Regulatory or non-regulatory origin of alloreactive CD4+ clones was assigned by matching sequences to the sorted unstimulated Treg and non-Treg repertoires. TCRdb obtained this table from immuneACCESS and retained in-frame rearrangements with V and J assigned. These tables miss some clones; where compared with another copy, unresolved V genes account for less than half of the shortfall, and the remainder is unexplained. V and J calls and clone size are as listed in that table; D and trimming were resolved from the DNA. The sample table shows 75,000 to 100,000 clones, and 85% to 95% are seen once. The ten largest account for about 1.5% of the sample.

The chain is assembled from TRBV6-5 and TRBJ2-6; the junction holds 8 bases that match TRBD1. Sequenced input: non-Treg CD4+ T cells sorted from blood. What this sample's cell subset or site label stands for: FACS-sorted unstimulated CD4+ non-regulatory T cells. The origin of this receptor is a human donor in good health. CDR3 loop: CASRHDRGWANVLTF. The sequenced DNA: TGTGCCAGCAGACACGACAGGGGCTGGGCCAACGTCCTGACTTTC.